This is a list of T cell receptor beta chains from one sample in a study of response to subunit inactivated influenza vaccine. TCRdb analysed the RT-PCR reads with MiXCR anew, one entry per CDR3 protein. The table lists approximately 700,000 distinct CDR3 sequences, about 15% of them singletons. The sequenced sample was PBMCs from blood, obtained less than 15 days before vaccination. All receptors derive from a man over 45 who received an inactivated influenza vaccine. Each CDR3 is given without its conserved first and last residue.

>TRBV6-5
ASSYSWQGLQSYEQY
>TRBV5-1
ASSLAAGLEFVQF
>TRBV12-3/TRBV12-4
ASSYQGAVSEQY
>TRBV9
ASSSAVGAVLREQY
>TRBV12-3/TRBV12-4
ASSLQFYEQY
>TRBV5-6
ASSLSNRQRAYGYT
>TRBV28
ASSLSGYEQY
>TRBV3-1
ASSRGTANEKLF
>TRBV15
ATSPQIGGVPYEQY
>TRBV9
ASSVVQLPDTQY
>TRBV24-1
ATSDRKRGNTGELF
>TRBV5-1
ASSLAPGGSYEQY
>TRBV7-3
ASSLLTRTGFNEQF
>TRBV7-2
ASSIASGREFYEQY
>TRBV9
ASSVAPTGVEQF
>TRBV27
ASSLSSGLPSEQF
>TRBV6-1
ASSDTGLRGETQY
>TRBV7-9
ASSLRSQATEAF
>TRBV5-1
ASSLAGERF
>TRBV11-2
ASSLTGYGAKNIQY
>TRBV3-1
ASSHWGPYNEQF
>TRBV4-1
ASSQVPGQGAIYNEQF